What follows are 13 T cell receptor beta chains derived from one specimen sequenced in a study of CXCR3-negative and CXCR3-positive naive CD8 T cells. Carrying UMI labels, the TRB cDNA libraries were prepared through 5' RACE. TCRdb re-called the 5' RACE reads and catalogs CDR3 proteins one per entry, DNA excluded. This sample's table reports tens of thousands of distinct CDR3 sequences. Sequences were obtained from naive CXCR3- CD8+ T cells from blood. Specified subset: CD45RO-CCR7+CD27+CD95- naive CD8+ T cells lacking CXCR3 (TNR3-). The receptor set was obtained from a human donor in good health. Some clones in this sample may be carry-over from other donors' samples.

The chain couples TRBV6-5 to TRBJ2-7; the TCRdb D gene call, TRBD1, has no DNA to confirm it. The CDR3 length is 14 residues. Germline assignment: CDR1 MNHEY and CDR2 SVGAGI. CDR3 region: CASSYTRGREEQYF.

The rearrangement links TRBV5-1 to TRBJ2-7; TCRdb outputs TRBD1, but without DNA this stays unchecked. CDR3 length equals 17 residues. Germline CDR1 is SGHRS and CDR2 is YFSETQ. CDR3 protein: CASSLVGTGALFYEQYF.

The rearrangement links TRBV4-3 to TRBJ1-1. Germline loops: CDR1 LGHNA, CDR2 YSLEER. CDR3 length equals 15 residues. CDR3: CASSQGNGDAIQAFF.

This chain connects TRBV29-1 to TRBJ2-1; the TCRdb D gene call, TRBD1, has no DNA to confirm it. The CDR3 sequence is 12 residues long. Germline V CDR1 and CDR2: SQVTM, ANQGSEA. CDR3 sequence: CSVPLVDNEQFF.

V is TRBV29-1 and J is TRBJ1-1; TCRdb's D call, TRBD1, is unchecked because there is no DNA. CDR3 length: 13 residues. Germline V gene sequence: CDR1 SQVTM, CDR2 ANQGSEA. CDR3 protein: CSAKGGGNTEAFF. Supplemented by reference TRBV29-1 and TRBJ1-1, the full variable domain reads SAVISQKPSRDICQRGTSLTIQCQVDSQVTMMFWYRQQPGQSLTLIATANQGSEATYESGFVIDKFPISRPNLTFSTLTVSNMSPEDSSIYLCSAKGGGNTEAFFGQGTRLTVV.

The V gene is TRBV6-5, the J gene TRBJ1-2. Germline assignment: CDR1 MNHEY and CDR2 SVGAGI. The CDR3 runs 13 residues. The CDR3 sequence is CASSSEGGGYYTF.

This clonotype is labeled medium-sized based on frequency. The chain combines TRBV7-8 with TRBJ2-7; TCRdb's assignment of TRBD1 cannot be checked, as there is no DNA. This CDR3 comprises 16 residues. Germline V gene lookup returns CDR1 SGHVS and CDR2 FQNEAQ. The CDR3 sequence is CASGFMSRDRVYEQYF. The whole variable domain, remainder taken from reference TRBV7-8 and TRBJ2-7, is GAGVSQSPRYKVAKRGQDVALRCDPISGHVSLFWYQQALGQGPEFLTYFQNEAQLDKSGLPSDRFFAERPEGSVSTLKIQRTQQEDSAVYLCASGFMSRDRVYEQYFGPGTRLTVT.

This chain connects TRBV5-6 to TRBJ1-1; TCRdb picks TRBD1, but there is no DNA to check that call. CDR1 and CDR2 from the germline V gene are SGHDT and YYEEEE. This CDR3 comprises 13 residues. The CDR3 sequence: CASSFGTITEAFF. The full variable domain, with the rest looked up from reference TRBV5-6 and TRBJ1-1, is DAGVTQSPTHLIKTRGQQVTLRCSPKSGHDTVSWYQQALGQGPQFIFQYYEEEERQRGNFPDRFSGHQFPNYSSELNVNALLLGDSALYLCASSFGTITEAFFGQGTRLTVV.

The V and J genes are TRBV20-1 and TRBJ2-7. Germline CDR1 DFQATT, CDR2 SNEGSKA (reference sequence). The CDR3 runs 13 residues. The CDR3 here is CSASGTEAYEQYF.

The chain is built from TRBV5-1 and TRBJ2-1; TCRdb gives TRBD1 as the D gene, but with no DNA this cannot be confirmed. Germline-derived CDR1 and CDR2 are SGHRS and YFSETQ. CDR3 length: 14 amino acids. This CDR3 is CASSLSGGADEQFF. Using reference TRBV5-1 and TRBJ2-1 for the parts outside the CDR3, the full variable domain is KAGVTQTPRYLIKTRGQQVTLSCSPISGHRSVSWYQQTPGQGLQFLFEYFSETQRNKGNFPGRFSGRQFSNSRSEMNVSTLELGDSALYLCASSLSGGADEQFFGPGTRLTVL.

The chain combines TRBV14 with TRBJ1-1; the D call from TCRdb, TRBD1, cannot be confirmed without DNA. CDR1 is SGHDN, CDR2 FVKESK, per germline. CDR3 length equals 15 residues. This CDR3 is CASSQDEGEIAEAFF.

The rearrangement joins TRBV29-1 to TRBJ2-5; TCRdb lists TRBD1, though no DNA is available to test this call. Germline-derived CDR1 and CDR2 are SQVTM and ANQGSEA. The CDR3 sequence is 14 residues long. The chain's CDR3 is CSVEQGEEEETQYF.

The chain's CDR3 is CASSYSRTGLETQYF. The chain uses TRBV6-6 and TRBJ2-5; TCRdb gives TRBD1 as the D gene, but with no DNA this cannot be confirmed. This CDR3 is built from 15 residues. Germline CDR1 MNHNY, CDR2 SVGAGI (reference sequence).